A selection of T cell receptor beta chains follows, all from one sample in a study of regulatory T cells in long-lasting Graves disease. TCRdb reprocessed the multiplex PCR reads via MiXCR and lists one record per CDR3 protein. Of 350,000 to 500,000 distinct CDR3 sequences in the sample, over 20% were seen once. Sequenced here: peripheral blood mononuclear cells (PBMCs), sampled when the disease was refractory, from a patient treated with antithyroid drugs. The receptors were sampled from a female donor with Graves disease. Each CDR3 is given with its conserved first and last residue. D genes are given only for firm matches. Not every row has a clone size; where given, it reads once, few, many or a size class.

few	TRBJ2-7	TRBV6-1	NA	13	TGTGCCAGCAGTGAAGTCGGGTTCCACGAGCAGTACTTC	CASSEVGFHEQYF
NA	TRBJ2-1	TRBV7-2	TRBD1	15	TGTGCCAGCAGCTCAAGGGGGCGAGGGTACAATGAGCAGTTCTTC	CASSSRGRGYNEQFF
few	TRBJ2-7	TRBV5-1	TRBD2	13	TGCGCCAGCAGCCGGGACTATCCCTACGAGCAGTACTTC	CASSRDYPYEQYF
many	TRBJ1-2	TRBV6-1	NA	16	TGTGCCAGCAGCAATACCGGGACCGCATATAACTATGGCTACACCTTC	CASSNTGTAYNYGYTF
NA	TRBJ2-2	TRBV5-5	TRBD2	16	TGTGCCAGCAGCTTGTGGCGGGAGCCGTACCCCGGGGAGCTGTTTTTT	CASSLWREPYPGELFF
NA	TRBJ2-7	TRBV30	NA	14	TGTGCCTGGAGTCCGCCGGACAAAAGCCACGAGCAGTACTTC	CAWSPPDKSHEQYF
many	TRBJ2-7	TRBV12-3/TRBV12-4	NA	15	TGTGCCAGCAGCTTCATCGGGACTTCCGGTGACGAGCAGTACTTC	CASSFIGTSGDEQYF
many	TRBJ1-1	TRBV7-2	NA	13	TGTGCCAGCAGCCGTATAATGAACACTGAAGCTTTCTTT	CASSRIMNTEAFF
many	TRBJ2-2	TRBV6-2/TRBV6-3	NA	17	TGTGCCAGCAGTTACTCGACGGCCAGGGTAGTCACCGGGGAGCTGTTTTTT	CASSYSTARVVTGELFF
NA	TRBJ2-7	TRBV19	TRBD1	15	TGTGCCAGCTCGGACCGGGACAGGTCGGTGTACGAGCAGTACTTC	CASSDRDRSVYEQYF
many	TRBJ1-4	TRBV3-1	NA	12	TGTGCCAGCAGCCAGAAGGACGGGGGACTGTTTTTT	CASSQKDGGLFF
NA	TRBJ2-4	TRBV6-2/TRBV6-3	TRBD1	12	TGTGCCAGCAGAGACAGGGTTAACATTCAGTACTTC	CASRDRVNIQYF
many	TRBJ1-5	TRBV6-5	NA	14	TGTGCCAGCAGTTACTCTCCACACAATCAGCCCCAGCATTTT	CASSYSPHNQPQHF
NA	TRBJ2-7	TRBV27	NA	15	TGTGCCAGCAGTTTACGGAGGGGGCGAGTCCACGAGCAGTACTTC	CASSLRRGRVHEQYF
few	TRBJ2-2	TRBV7-2	NA	14	TGTGCCAGCAGCTTTATGGGCGACACCGGGGAGCTGTTTTTT	CASSFMGDTGELFF
many	TRBJ2-5	TRBV28	NA	15	TGTGCCAGCAGTTTAGGCAGTGGGGCTCGAGAGACCCAGTACTTC	CASSLGSGARETQYF
NA	TRBJ2-5	TRBV5-4	TRBD1	15	TGTGCCAGCAGCCTTAGACAGGGCCACCAAGAGACCCAGTACTTC	CASSLRQGHQETQYF
NA	TRBJ2-1	TRBV5-1	TRBD2	18	TGCGCCAGCAGCTTGGTGTCCCCTAGCGGAGGGACTTTCAATGAGCAGTTCTTC	CASSLVSPSGGTFNEQFF
NA	TRBJ2-4	TRBV20-1	NA	12	TGCAGTGCTAGATTAAGGGAGGACATTCAGTACTTC	CSARLREDIQYF
few	TRBJ2-1	TRBV20-1	TRBD2	12	TGCAGTGCGAGCGGGAGGGGTAATGAGCAGTTCTTC	CSASGRGNEQFF
many	TRBJ2-5	TRBV11-2	NA	13	TGTGCCAGCAGTTTCGAGGGTTCGGGGGATCAGTACTTC	CASSFEGSGDQYF
NA	TRBJ1-2	TRBV6-2/TRBV6-3	NA	12	TGTGCCAGCAGTGAAGTCTTAGCCCTCCACACCTTC	CASSEVLALHTF
NA	TRBJ1-2	TRBV19	NA	14	TGTGCCAGTAGTATAAAGGGCACTAACTATGGCTACACCTTC	CASSIKGTNYGYTF
few	TRBJ2-2	TRBV28	NA	17	TGTGCCAGCAGTTTGTTTACCAAAAGACTAGTTTCCGGGGAGCTGTTTTTT	CASSLFTKRLVSGELFF
few	TRBJ2-2	TRBV6-5	TRBD2	15	TGTGCCAGCAGTTACGGGAGGGCCCCCACCGGGGAGCTGTTTTTT	CASSYGRAPTGELFF
NA	TRBJ2-6	TRBV5-1	TRBD1	16	TGCGCCAGCAGAAGCGGACAGGGGTCTGGGGCCAACGTCCTGACTTTC	CASRSGQGSGANVLTF
NA	TRBJ1-2	TRBV19	NA	14	TGTGCCAGTAGCCCTCGGTCGCCGAGCTATGGCTACACCTTC	CASSPRSPSYGYTF
many	TRBJ2-7	TRBV7-8	TRBD1	15	TGTGCCAGCAGCCGAGGACAGGGTGGTGCTTACGAGCAGTACTTC	CASSRGQGGAYEQYF